This T cell receptor (beta chain) was captured by sequencing in a study of human thymus T cells. Only in-frame clones appear in the TCRdb table, and some are missing; sequencing was by immunoSEQ multiplex PCR. The sample gives about 78,000 clones, around 96% of which show up once; 0.025% to 0.035% is in the top ten. Corrective heart surgery yielded the resections from which the thymus tissue came. This clonotype was sampled from a boy in the first two years of life with a congenital heart defect but otherwise immunologically healthy. Source material: thymus tissue.

CDR3 sequence (DNA): TGTGCCAGCTCGCTCGGTCGCTCCTACGAGCAGTACTTC. This codes for CASSLGRSYEQYF. The rearrangement links TRBV10-3 to TRBJ2-7; D is unresolved. The germline gives CDR1 ENHRY, CDR2 SYGVKD. Trimming took 10 bases from V and 0 from J, leaving 13 bases between them. CDR3 length: 13 amino acids.